This TCR beta chain was captured by sequencing in a study of cytomegalovirus exposure and HLA in healthy donors. The ends lost 0 bases at V and 7 bases at J; junction bases unmatched: 5. The CDR3 runs to 14 residues. Germline CDR1 SGDLS, CDR2 YYNGEE. Researchers ran the PCR with 60 Vbeta and 13 Jbeta primers. Libraries were prepared by immunoSEQ multiplex PCR; TCRdb keeps only in-frame clonotypes and omits some of them. Among 150,000 or so clones, 65% to 80% were seen once, and the ten largest hold roughly 7%. The clonotype originates from a woman aged 40-49 years in good health and CMV-seropositive. The rearrangement uses TRBV9 and TRBJ1-1, with 8 bases aligning to TRBD1. What was sequenced was PBMCs. DNA of the CDR3: TGTGCCAGCAGCGTAGTTTCAGGACAGGGTGAAGCTTTCTTT. It codes for CASSVVSGQGEAFF.